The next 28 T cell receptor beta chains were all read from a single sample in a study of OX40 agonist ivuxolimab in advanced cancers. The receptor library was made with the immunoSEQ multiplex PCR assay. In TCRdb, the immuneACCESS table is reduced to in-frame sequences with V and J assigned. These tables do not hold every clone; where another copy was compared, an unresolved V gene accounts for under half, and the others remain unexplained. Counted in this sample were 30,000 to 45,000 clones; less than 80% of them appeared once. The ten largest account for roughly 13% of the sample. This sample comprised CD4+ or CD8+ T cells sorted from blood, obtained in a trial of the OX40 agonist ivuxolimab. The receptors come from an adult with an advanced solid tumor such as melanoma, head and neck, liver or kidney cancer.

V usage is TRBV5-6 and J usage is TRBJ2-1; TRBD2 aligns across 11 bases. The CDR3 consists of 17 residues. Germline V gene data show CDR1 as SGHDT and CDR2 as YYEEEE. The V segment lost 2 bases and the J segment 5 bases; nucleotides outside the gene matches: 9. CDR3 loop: CASSLNTGTSGDNEQFF. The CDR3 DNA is TGTGCCAGCAGCTTAAACACCGGGACTAGCGGAGACAATGAGCAGTTCTTC.

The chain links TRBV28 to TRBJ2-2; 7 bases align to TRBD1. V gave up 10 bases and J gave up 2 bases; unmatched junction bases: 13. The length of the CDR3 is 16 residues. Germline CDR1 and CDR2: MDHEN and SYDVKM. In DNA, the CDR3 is TGTGCCACCCATGACCTCGGGACAGCAAACACCGGGGAGCTGTTTTTT. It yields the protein CATHDLGTANTGELFF.

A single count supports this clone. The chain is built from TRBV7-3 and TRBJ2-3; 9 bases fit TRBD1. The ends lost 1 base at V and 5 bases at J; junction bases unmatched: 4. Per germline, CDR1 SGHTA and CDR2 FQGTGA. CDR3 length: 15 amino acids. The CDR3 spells CASSLRGQGLDTQYF. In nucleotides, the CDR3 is TGTGCCAGCAGCTTAAGAGGACAGGGGCTAGATACGCAGTATTTT. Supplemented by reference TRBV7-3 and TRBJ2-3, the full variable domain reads GAGVSQTPSNKVTEKGKYVELRCDPISGHTALYWYRQSLGQGPEFLIYFQGTGAADDSGLPNDRFFAVRPEGSVSTLKIQRTERGDSAVYLCASSLRGQGLDTQYFGPGTRLTVL.

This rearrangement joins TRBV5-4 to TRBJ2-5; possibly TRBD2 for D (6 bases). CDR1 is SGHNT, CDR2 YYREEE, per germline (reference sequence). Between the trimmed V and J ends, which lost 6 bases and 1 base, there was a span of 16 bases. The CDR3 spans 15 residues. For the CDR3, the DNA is TGTGCCAGCACCAAAGGAGGGGAACTCCAAGAGACCCAGTACTTC. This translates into CASTKGGELQETQYF.

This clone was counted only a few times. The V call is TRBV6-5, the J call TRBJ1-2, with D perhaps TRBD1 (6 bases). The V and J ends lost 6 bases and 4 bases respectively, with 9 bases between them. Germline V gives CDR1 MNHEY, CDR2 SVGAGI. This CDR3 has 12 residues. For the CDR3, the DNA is TGTGCCAGCAGGAAGGACAGCTATGGCTACACCTTC. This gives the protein CASRKDSYGYTF.

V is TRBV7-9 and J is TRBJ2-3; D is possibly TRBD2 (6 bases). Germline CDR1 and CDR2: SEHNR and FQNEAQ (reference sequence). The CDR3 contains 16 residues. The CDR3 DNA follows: TGTGTCTTAGAGGCGGAGGCGACAGAGATAGCGGCTACGCAGTATTTT. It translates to CVLEAEATEIAATQYF.

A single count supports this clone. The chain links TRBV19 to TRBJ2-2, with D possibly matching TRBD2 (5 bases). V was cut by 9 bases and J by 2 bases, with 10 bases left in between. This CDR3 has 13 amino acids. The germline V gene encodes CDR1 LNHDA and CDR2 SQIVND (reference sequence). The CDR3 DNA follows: TGTGCCAGCGAGAGGGAAAACACCGGGGAGCTGTTTTTT. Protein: CASERENTGELFF.

The CDR3 region is CASSRLGAGGPTDTQYF. The CDR3 nucleotides are TGTGCCAGCAGCCGTCTAGGAGCGGGAGGGCCCACAGATACGCAGTATTTT. The chain links TRBV7-9 to TRBJ2-3, with 10 bases fitting TRBD2. Trimming removed 5 bases from V and 2 bases from J; junction bases left unmatched: 10. This CDR3 has 17 residues. The germline CDR1 and CDR2 sequences are SEHNR and FQNEAQ (reference sequence).

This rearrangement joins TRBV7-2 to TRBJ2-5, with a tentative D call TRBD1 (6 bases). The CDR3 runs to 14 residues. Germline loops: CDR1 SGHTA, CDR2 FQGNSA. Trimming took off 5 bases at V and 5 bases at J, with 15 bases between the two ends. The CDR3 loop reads CASSGGVLRETQYF. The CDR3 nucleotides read TGTGCCAGCAGCGGGGGCGTGCTCCGGGAGACCCAGTACTTC.

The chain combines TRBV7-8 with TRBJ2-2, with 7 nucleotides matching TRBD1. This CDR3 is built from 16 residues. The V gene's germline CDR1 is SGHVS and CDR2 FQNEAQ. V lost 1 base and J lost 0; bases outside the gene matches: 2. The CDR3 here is CASSLGQGPNTGELFF. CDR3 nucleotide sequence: TGTGCCAGCAGCTTAGGACAGGGCCCGAACACCGGGGAGCTGTTTTTT.

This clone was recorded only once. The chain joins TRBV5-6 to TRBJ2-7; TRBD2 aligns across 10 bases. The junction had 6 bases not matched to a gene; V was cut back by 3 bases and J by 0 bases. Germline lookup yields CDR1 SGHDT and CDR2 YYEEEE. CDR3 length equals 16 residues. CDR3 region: CASSSLAGVFSYEQYF. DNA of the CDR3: TGTGCCAGCAGCTCGCTAGCGGGGGTCTTCTCCTACGAGCAGTACTTC.

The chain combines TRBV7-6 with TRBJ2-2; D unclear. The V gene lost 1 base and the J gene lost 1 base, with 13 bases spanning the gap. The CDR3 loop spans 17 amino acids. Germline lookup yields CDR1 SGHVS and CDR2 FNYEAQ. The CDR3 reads CASSLVGDGLNTGELFF. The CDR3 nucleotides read TGTGCCAGCAGCTTAGTTGGTGACGGATTGAACACCGGGGAGCTGTTTTTT.

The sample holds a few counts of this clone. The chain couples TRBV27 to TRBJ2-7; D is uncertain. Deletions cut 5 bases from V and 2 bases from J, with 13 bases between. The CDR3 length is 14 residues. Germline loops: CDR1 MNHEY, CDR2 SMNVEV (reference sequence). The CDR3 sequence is CASSPDTLAYEQYF. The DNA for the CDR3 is TGTGCCAGCAGTCCCGACACCCTCGCCTACGAGCAGTACTTC.

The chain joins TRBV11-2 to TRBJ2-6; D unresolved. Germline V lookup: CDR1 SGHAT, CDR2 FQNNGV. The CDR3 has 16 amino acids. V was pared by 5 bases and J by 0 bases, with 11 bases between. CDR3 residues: CASSANPLSGANVLTF. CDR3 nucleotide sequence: TGTGCCAGCAGCGCCAACCCCCTCTCTGGGGCCAACGTCCTGACTTTC.

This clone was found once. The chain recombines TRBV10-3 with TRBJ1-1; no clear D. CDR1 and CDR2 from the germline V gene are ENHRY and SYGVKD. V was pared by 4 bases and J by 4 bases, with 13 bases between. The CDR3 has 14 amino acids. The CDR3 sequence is CAISVGGSSTEAFF. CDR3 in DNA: TGTGCCATCAGTGTGGGTGGTTCTAGCACTGAAGCTTTCTTT.

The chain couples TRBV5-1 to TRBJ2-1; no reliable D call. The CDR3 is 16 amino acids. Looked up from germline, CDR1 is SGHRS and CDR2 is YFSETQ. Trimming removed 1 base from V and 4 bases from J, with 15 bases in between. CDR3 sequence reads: CASSLPQVEPYNEQFF. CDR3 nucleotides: TGCGCCAGCAGCTTGCCCCAAGTAGAACCTTACAATGAGCAGTTCTTC.

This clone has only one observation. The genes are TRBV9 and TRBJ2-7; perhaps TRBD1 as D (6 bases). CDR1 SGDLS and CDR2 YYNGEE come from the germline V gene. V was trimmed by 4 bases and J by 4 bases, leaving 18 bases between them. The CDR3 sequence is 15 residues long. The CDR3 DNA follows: TGTGCCAGCAGCCCAGGGGACGGGTTTGGGTACGAGCAGTACTTC. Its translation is CASSPGDGFGYEQYF.

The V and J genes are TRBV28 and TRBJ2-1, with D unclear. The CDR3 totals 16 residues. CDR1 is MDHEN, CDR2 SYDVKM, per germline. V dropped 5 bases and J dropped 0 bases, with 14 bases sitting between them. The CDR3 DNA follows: TGTGCCAGCAGTATCCCACTGCCAAGCTCCTACAATGAGCAGTTCTTC. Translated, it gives CASSIPLPSSYNEQFF.

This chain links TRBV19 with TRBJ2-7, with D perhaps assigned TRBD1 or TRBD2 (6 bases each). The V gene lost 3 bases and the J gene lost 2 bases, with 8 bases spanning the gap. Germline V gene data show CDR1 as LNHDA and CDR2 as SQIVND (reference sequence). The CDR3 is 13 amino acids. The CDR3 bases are TGTGCCAGTAGTATGGAGGGGGCCTACGAGCAGTACTTC. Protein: CASSMEGAYEQYF.

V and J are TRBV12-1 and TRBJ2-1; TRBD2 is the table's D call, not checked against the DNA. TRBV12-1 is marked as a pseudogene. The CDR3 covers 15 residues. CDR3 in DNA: TGTGCCAGCAGCACGCGGGGGGGCTTGGACAATGAGCAGTTCTTC. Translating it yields CASSTRGGLDNEQFF.

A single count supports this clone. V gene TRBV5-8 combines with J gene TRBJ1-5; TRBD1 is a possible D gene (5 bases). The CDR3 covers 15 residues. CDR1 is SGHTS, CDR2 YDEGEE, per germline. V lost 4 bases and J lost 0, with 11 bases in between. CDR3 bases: TGTGCCAGCAGCCAGGGATCTTATAGCAATCAGCCCCAGCATTTT. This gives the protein CASSQGSYSNQPQHF. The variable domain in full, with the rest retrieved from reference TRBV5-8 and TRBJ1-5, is EAGVTQSPTHLIKTRGQQATLRCSPISGHTSVYWYQQALGLGLQFLLWYDEGEERNRGNFPPRFSGRQFPNYSSELNVNALELEDSALYLCASSQGSYSNQPQHFGDGTRLSIL.

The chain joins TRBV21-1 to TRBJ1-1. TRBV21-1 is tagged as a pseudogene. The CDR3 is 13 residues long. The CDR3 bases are TGTGCCAGCAGCGGGACCCCTAACACTGAAGCTTTCTTT. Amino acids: CASSGTPNTEAFF.

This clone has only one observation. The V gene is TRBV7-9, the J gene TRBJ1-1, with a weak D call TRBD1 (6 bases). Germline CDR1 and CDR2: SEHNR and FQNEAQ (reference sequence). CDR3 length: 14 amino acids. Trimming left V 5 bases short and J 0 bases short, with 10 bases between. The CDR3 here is CASSPGQLNTEAFF. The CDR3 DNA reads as TGTGCCAGCAGCCCCGGACAGTTGAACACTGAAGCTTTCTTT. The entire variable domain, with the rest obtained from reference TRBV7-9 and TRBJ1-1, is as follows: DTGVSQNPRHKITKRGQNVTFRCDPISEHNRLYWYRQTLGQGPEFLTYFQNEAQLEKSRLLSDRFSAERPKGSFSTLEIQRTEQGDSAMYLCASSPGQLNTEAFFGQGTRLTVV.

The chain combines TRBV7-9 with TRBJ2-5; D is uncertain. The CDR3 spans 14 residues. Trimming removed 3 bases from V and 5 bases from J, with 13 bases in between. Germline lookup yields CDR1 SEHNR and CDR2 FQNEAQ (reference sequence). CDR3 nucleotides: TGTGCCAGCAGCTTCCTTGTCGTGGGGGAGACCCAGTACTTC. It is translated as CASSFLVVGETQYF.

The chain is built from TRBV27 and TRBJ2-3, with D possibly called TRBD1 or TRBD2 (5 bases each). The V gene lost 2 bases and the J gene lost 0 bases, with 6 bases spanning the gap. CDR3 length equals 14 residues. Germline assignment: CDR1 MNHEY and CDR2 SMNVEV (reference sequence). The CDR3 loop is CASSLRDSTDTQYF. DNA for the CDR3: TGTGCCAGCAGTTTACGGGACAGCACAGATACGCAGTATTTT.

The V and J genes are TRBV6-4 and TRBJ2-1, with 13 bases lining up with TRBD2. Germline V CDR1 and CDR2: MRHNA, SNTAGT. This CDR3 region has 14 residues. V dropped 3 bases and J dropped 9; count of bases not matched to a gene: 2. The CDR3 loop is CASSDRTSGGEQFF. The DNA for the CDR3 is TGTGCCAGCAGTGATCGGACTAGCGGGGGTGAGCAGTTCTTC.

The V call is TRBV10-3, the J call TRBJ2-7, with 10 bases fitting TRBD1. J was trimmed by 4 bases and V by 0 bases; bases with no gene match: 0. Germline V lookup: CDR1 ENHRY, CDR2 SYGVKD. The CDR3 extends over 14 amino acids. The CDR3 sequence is CAISESGQGYEQYF. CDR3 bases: TGTGCCATCAGTGAGTCGGGACAGGGGTACGAGCAGTACTTC.

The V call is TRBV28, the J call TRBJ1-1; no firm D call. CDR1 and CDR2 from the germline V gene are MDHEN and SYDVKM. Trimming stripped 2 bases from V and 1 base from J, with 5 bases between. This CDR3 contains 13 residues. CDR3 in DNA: TGTGCCAGCAGTTTAATTGGGAACACTGAAGCTTTCTTT. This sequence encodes CASSLIGNTEAFF.